The present TCR beta chain was sequenced within a study of shared clonotypes between healthy human individuals. As for the study in general: The cohort comprised a couple of women and a few men. Their ages spanned 18 to 49 years. Points from the study as a whole: Sampling covered nothing but blood. Tissue TCR repertoires likely differ from those found in blood. Generally, naive subsets (rather than memory subsets) showed larger estimated richness.

There are 13 residues in the CDR3. The ends were cut back, 4 bases at V and 0 bases at J, with 7 bases in the middle. In germline, CDR1 is MGHRA, CDR2 YSYEKL. This clone appeared a single time. Its antigen is still unknown. The repertoire was sequenced with immunoSEQ multiplex PCR; TCRdb's copy has only in-frame clones and lacks some. The sample has millions of clones; roughly 93% are singletons. The specimen was naive CD4+ T cells from PBMCs. Stated subset: CD45RA+ positively selected. This TCR derives from a man between 18 and 35 years old in good health. Some clones in this sample may be carry-over from other donors' samples. The genes are TRBV4-1 and TRBJ2-7; D uncertain. The CDR3 DNA reads as TGCGCCAGCAGCCGGCAGGACTCCTACGAGCAGTACTTC. Its translation: CASSRQDSYEQYF.